The present TCR beta chain was sequenced within a study of CD4 T cells in relation to SARS-CoV-2 and coronaviruses. About the study: The HLA restriction of the shared crossreactive spike epitopes was mapped. General study points: About 65% of donors had memory CD4+ clonotypes crossrecognizing SARS-CoV-2 and common cold coronavirus spike.

There are 14 residues in the CDR3. V was cut by 3 bases and J by 2 bases, with 9 bases left in between. CDR1 is KGHSH and CDR2 is LQKENI in the germline V gene. Before the COVID-19 pandemic, during about 2010-2019, CD4+ T cells were taken from unexposed donors. CD4+ T cells were isolated from the cells after 10 days of culture. Note on this clone: Its antigen is not known.

Assay used: immunoSEQ multiplex PCR; TCRdb lists only in-frame clones, some missing. The sample yields around 11,000 clones, over 65% seen once. This chain joins TRBV18 and TRBJ2-3; D is uncertain. The sequencing sample was made of CD4+ T cells from PBMCs, cultured in vitro. The origin of this receptor is a human donor in good health. The CDR3 coding sequence is TGTGCCAGCTCACCCCTCCTAGACACAGATACGCAGTATTTT. It codes for CASSPLLDTDTQYF.